This T cell receptor beta chain originates from a study of blood T cell repertoires in COVID-19. Study as a whole: The study drew acute and convalescent COVID-19 samples from the United States, Italy and Spain. From T cells, B-cell-depleted T cells, or PBMCs came the material, which was cDNA or gDNA.

The length of the CDR3 is 13 residues. Deletions cut 6 bases from V and 2 bases from J, with 11 bases between. As originally analysed: It was from reference gene primer amplification that nucleated cell counts were estimated. The table came from immunoSEQ multiplex PCR; TCRdb's copy has only in-frame clones and leaves some out. D and trimming come from the DNA, and the V and J calls and clone size come from that table. Of about 73,000 clones listed, 65% to 90% are singletons. The chain is built from TRBV12-3 or TRBV12-4 and TRBJ2-7; possible D gene TRBD1, 6 bases. Sequencing was performed on peripheral blood. The TCR comes from a woman aged 55-70 years with acute or convalescent COVID-19. The CDR3 loop is CASSRGQTYEQYF. The CDR3 DNA reads as TGTGCCAGCAGCCGTGGACAGACCTACGAGCAGTACTTC.